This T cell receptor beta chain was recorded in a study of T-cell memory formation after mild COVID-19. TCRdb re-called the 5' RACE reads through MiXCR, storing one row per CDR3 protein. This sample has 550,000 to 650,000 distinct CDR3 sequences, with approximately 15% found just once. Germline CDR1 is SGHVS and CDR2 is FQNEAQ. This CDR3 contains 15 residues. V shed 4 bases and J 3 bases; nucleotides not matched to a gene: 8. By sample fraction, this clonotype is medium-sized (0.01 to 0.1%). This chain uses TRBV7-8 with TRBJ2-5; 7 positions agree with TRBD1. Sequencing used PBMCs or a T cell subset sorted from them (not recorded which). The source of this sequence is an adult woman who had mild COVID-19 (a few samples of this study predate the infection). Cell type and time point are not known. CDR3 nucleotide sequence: TGTGCCAGCAGCTCCAGCAGGGGGTATGAAGAGACCCAGTACTTC. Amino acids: CASSSSRGYEETQYF.